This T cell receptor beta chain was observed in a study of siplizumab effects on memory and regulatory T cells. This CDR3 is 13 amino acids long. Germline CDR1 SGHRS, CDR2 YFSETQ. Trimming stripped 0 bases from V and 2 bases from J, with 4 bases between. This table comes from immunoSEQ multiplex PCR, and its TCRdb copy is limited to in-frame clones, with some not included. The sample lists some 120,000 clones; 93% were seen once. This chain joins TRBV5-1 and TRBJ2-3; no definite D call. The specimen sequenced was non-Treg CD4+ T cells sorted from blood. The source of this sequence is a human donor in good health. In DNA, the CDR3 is TGCGCCAGCAGCTTGGTATCCACAGATACGCAGTATTTT. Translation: CASSLVSTDTQYF.